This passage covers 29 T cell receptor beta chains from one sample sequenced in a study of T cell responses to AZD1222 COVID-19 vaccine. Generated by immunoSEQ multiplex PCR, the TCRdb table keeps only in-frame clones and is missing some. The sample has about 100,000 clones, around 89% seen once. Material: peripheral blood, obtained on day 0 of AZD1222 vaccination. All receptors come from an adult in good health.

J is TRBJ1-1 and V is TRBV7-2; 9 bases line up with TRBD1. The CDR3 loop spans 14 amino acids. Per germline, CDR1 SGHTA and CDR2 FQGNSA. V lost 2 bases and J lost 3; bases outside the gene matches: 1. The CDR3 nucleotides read TGTGCCAGCAGCTTACGGGACAGGGACACTGAAGCTTTCTTT. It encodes CASSLRDRDTEAFF.

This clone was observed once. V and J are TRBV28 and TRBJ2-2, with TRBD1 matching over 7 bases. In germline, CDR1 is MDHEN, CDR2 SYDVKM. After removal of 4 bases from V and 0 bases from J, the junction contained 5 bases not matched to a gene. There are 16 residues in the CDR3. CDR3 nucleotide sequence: TGTGCCAGCAGTTCCTATGGGACAGCGAACACCGGGGAGCTGTTTTTT. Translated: CASSSYGTANTGELFF.

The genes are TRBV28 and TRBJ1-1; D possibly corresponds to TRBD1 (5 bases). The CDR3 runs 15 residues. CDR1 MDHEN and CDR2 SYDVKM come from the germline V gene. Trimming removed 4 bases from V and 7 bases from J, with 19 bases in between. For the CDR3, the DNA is TGTGCCAGCAGTTCTTCCGGGACCTTAAGCGATGAAGCTTTCTTT. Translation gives CASSSSGTLSDEAFF.

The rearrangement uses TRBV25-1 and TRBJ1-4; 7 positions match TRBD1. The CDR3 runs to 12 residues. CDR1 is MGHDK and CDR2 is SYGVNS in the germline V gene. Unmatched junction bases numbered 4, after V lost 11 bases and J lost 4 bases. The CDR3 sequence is CASGQINEKLFF. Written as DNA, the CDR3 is TGTGCCTCGGGACAGATTAATGAAAAACTGTTTTTT.

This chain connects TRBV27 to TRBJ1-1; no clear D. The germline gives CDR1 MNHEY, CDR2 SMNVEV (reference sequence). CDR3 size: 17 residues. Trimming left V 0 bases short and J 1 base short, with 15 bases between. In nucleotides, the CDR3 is TGTGCCAGCAGTTTATCGAGGCTGTTAGGCCAGAACACTGAAGCTTTCTTT. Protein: CASSLSRLLGQNTEAFF.

DNA of the CDR3: TGTGCCAGCAGTTACTCTCCCACGGCAGCCTACGAGCAGTACTTC. It codes for CASSYSPTAAYEQYF. The rearrangement links TRBV6-5 to TRBJ2-7; D unclear. Trimming cost V 0 bases and J 2 bases, with 11 bases left between them. The CDR3 runs to 15 residues. Germline lookup yields CDR1 MNHEY and CDR2 SVGAGI.

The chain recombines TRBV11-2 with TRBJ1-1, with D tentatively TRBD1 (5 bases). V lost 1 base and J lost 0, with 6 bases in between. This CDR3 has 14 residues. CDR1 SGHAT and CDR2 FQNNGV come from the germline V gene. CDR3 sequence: CASSLGQMNTEAFF. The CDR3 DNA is TGTGCCAGCAGCTTAGGACAGATGAACACTGAAGCTTTCTTT.

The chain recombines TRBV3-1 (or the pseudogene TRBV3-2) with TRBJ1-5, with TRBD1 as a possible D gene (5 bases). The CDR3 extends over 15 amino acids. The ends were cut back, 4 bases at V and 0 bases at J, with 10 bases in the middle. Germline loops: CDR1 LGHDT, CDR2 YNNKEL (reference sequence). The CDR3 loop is CASSPGAGSNQPQHF. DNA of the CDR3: TGTGCCAGCAGCCCCGGGGCAGGTAGCAATCAGCCCCAGCATTTT.

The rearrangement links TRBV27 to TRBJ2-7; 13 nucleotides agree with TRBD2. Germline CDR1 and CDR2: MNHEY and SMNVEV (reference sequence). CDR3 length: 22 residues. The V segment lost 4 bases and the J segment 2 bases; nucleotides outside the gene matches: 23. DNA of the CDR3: TGTGCCAGCAGTTCCCGTCGCTTCCCCGGGACTAGCGGGACAACAAGGCCCTACGAGCAGTACTTC. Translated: CASSSRRFPGTSGTTRPYEQYF.

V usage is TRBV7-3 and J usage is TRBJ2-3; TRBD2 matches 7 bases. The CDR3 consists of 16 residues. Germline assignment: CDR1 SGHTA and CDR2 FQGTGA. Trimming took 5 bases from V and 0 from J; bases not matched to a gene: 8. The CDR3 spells CASSRRGGASTDTQYF. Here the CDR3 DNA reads TGTGCCAGCAGCCGAAGGGGAGGGGCAAGCACAGATACGCAGTATTTT.

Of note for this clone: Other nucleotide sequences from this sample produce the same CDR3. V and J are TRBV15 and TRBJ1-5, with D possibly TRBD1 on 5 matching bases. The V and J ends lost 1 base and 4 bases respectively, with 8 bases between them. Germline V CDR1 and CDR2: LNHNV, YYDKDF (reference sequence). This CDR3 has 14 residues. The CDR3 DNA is TGTGCCACCAGCAGAGTGGGACTAAATCAGCCCCAGCATTTT. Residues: CATSRVGLNQPQHF.

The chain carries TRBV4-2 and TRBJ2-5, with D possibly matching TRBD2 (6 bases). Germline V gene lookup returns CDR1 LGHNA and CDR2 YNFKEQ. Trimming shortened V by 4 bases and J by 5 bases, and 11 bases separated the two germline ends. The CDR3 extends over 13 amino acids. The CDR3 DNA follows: TGTGCCAGCAGCCCGGGACTGGGGGAGACCCAGTACTTC. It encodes CASSPGLGETQYF.

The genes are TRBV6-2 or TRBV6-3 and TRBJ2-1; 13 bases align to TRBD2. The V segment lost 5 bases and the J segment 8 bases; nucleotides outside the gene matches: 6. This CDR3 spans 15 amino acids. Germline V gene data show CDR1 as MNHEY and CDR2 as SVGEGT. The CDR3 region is CASSPTSGGWDEQFF. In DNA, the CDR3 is TGTGCCAGCAGTCCGACTAGCGGGGGGTGGGATGAGCAGTTCTTC.

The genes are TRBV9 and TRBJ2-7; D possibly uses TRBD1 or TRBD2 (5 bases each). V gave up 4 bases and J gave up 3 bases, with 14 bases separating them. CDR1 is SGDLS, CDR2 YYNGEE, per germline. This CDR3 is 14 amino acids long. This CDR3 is CASSPGTGNYEQYF. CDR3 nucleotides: TGTGCCAGCAGCCCCGGGACCGGGAACTACGAGCAGTACTTC.

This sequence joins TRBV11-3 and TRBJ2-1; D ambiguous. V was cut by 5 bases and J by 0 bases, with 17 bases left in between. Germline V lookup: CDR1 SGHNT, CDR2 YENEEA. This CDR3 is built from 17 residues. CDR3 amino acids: CASSPRKGSSSYNEQFF. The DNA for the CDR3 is TGTGCCAGCAGCCCCCGAAAAGGTAGCAGCTCCTACAATGAGCAGTTCTTC.

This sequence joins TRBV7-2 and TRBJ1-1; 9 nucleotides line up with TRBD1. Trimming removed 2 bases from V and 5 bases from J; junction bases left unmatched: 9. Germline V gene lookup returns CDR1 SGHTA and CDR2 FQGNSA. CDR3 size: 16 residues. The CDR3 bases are TGTGCCAGCAGCTTAACTGGACAGGGGAGTCGGACTGAAGCTTTCTTT. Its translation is CASSLTGQGSRTEAFF.

In DNA, the CDR3 is TGTGCCAGCAGTGGGGGATCCGGGTTTCTCTTGAACACTGAAGCTTTCTTT. The encoded protein is CASSGGSGFLLNTEAFF. V usage is TRBV28 and J usage is TRBJ1-1; D possibly corresponds to TRBD1 (5 bases). Germline V gene sequence: CDR1 MDHEN, CDR2 SYDVKM. Trimming pared 5 bases from V and 0 bases from J, leaving 19 bases between. CDR3 length: 17 amino acids.

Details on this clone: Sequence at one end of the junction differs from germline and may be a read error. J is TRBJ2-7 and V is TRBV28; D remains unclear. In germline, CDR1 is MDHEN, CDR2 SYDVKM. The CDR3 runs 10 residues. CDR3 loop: CASGVVRLSF. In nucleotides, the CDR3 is TGTGCCAGCGGGGTTGTACGTCTTAGCTTC.

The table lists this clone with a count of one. DNA for the CDR3: TGTGCCAGCAGCTTGGGCGGGGACGAGCAGTACTTC. Its protein product is CASSLGGDEQYF. The gene calls are TRBV7-6 and TRBJ2-7; TRBD2 is a possible D gene (6 bases). V lost 3 bases and J 5 bases, leaving 8 bases between the germline ends. Germline CDR1 and CDR2: SGHVS and FNYEAQ. This CDR3 has 12 amino acids.

The CDR3 sequence: CASSLIPGGNQPQHF. The CDR3 nucleotides read TGCGCCAGCAGCTTAATCCCCGGAGGCAATCAGCCCCAGCATTTT. The gene calls are TRBV5-1 and TRBJ1-5; no definite D call. V was trimmed by 2 bases and J by 2 bases, leaving 11 bases between them. The CDR3 runs to 15 residues. Germline CDR1 and CDR2: SGHRS and YFSETQ.

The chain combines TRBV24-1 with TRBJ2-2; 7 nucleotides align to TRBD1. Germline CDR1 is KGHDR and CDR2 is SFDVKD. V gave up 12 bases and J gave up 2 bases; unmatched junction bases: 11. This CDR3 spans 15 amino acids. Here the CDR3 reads CAVHPGTANTGELFF. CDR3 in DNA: TGTGCCGTTCACCCCGGGACAGCAAACACCGGGGAGCTGTTTTTT.

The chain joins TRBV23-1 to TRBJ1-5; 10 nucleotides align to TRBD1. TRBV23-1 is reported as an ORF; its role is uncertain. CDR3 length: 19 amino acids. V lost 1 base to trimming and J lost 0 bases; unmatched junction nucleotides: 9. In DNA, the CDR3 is TGCGCCAGCAGTCAATGGGGGGACAGGGGCTCAATTAGCAATCAGCCCCAGCATTTT. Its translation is CASSQWGDRGSISNQPQHF.

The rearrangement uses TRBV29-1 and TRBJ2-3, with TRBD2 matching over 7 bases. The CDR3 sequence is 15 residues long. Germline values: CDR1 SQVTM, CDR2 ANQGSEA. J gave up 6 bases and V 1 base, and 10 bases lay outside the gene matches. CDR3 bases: TGCAGCGTTGAAGGCTCTAGCGGTCGGTATGATACGCAGTATTTT. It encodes CSVEGSSGRYDTQYF.

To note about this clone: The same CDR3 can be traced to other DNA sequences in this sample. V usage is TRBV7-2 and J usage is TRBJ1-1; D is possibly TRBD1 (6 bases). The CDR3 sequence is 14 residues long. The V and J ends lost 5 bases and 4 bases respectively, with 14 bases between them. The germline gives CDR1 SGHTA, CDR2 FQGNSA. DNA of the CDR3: TGTGCCAGCAGCCTACAGGGCGGTGGCACTGAAGCTTTCTTT. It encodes CASSLQGGGTEAFF. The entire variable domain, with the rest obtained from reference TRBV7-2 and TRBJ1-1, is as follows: GAGVSQSPSNKVTEKGKDVELRCDPISGHTALYWYRQSLGQGLEFLIYFQGNSAPDKSGLPSDRFSAERTGGSVSTLTIQRTQQEDSAVYLCASSLQGGGTEAFFGQGTRLTVV.

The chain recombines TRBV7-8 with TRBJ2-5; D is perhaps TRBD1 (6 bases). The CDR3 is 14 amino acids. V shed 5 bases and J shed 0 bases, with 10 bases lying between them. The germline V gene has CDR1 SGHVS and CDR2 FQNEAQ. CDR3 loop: CASSPGTHQETQYF. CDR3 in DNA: TGTGCCAGCAGCCCGGGGACACACCAAGAGACCCAGTACTTC. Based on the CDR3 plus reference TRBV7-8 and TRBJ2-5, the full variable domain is GAGVSQSPRYKVAKRGQDVALRCDPISGHVSLFWYQQALGQGPEFLTYFQNEAQLDKSGLPSDRFFAERPEGSVSTLKIQRTQQEDSAVYLCASSPGTHQETQYFGPGTRLLVL.

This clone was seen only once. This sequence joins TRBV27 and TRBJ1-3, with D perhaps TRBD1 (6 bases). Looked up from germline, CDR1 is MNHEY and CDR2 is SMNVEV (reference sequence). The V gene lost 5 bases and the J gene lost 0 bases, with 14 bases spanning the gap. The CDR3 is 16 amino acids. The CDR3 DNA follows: TGTGCCAGCAGTCCTTCGGACAGTCGCTCTGGAAACACCATATATTTT. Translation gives CASSPSDSRSGNTIYF.

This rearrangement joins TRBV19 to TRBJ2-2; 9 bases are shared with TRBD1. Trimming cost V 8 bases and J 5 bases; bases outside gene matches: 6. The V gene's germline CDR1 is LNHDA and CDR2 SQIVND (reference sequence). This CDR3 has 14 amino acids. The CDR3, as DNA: TGTGCCAGTTGGGACAGGGACGTGACCGGGGAGCTGTTTTTT. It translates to CASWDRDVTGELFF.

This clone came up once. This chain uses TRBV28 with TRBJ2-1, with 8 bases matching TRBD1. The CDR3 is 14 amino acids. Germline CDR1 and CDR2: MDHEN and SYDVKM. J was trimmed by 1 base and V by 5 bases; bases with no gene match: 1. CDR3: CASSRTGSYNEQFF. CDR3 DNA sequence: TGTGCCAGCAGTAGGACAGGGTCCTACAATGAGCAGTTCTTC.

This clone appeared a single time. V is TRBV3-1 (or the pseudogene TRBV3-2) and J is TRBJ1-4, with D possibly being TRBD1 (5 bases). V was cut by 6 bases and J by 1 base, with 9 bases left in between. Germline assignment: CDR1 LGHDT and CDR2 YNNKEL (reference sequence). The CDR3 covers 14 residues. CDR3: CASSSGITNEKLFF. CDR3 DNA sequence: TGTGCCAGCAGTTCAGGGATAACTAATGAAAAACTGTTTTTT.